The clone carrying this T cell receptor (beta chain) has more than one count but fewer than ten. Its antigen is still unknown. This sample stems from a study of T-cell reconstitution after alpha-beta-depleted transplantation in children. Study conclusions and caveats: At day 60, the high TCRbeta diversity found in some patients originated from recipient T cells and thymic progenitors that had survived. At one year after transplant, newly produced T cells mostly accounted for T-cell counts and diversity. Reportedly, only several hundred clones from non-depleted graft cells drove alpha-beta T-cell counts at about two months.

The CDR3 is made up of 16 amino acids. Germline assignment: CDR1 LGHDT and CDR2 YNNKEL (reference sequence). The junction had 12 bases not matched to a gene; V was cut back by 4 bases and J by 6 bases. TCRbeta library preparation incorporated unique molecular identifiers. TCRdb reprocessed the PCR reads via MiXCR and lists one record per CDR3 protein. The table has fewer than 750,000 distinct CDR3 sequences, over 20% seen once. This TCR was recovered from a boy younger than two with Wiskott-Aldrich syndrome, due to receive a stem cell transplant. The chain is built from TRBV3-1 and TRBJ2-1; 7 nucleotides agree with TRBD2. The sequencing here drew on PBMCs, taken before TCRalphabeta/CD19-depleted stem cell transplant. This chain's CDR3 is CASSPTARTRRNEQFF. The CDR3 region has the DNA TGTGCCAGCAGCCCGACCGCCAGGACTAGGCGCAATGAGCAGTTCTTC.